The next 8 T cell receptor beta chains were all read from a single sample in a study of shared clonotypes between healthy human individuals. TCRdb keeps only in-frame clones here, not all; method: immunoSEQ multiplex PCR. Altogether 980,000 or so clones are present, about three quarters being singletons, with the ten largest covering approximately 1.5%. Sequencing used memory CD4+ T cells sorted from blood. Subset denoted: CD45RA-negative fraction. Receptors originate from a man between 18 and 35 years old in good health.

The chain's CDR3 is CASSLQGYYEQYF. The CDR3 nucleotides read TGCGCCAGCAGCCTACAGGGGTACTACGAGCAGTACTTC. The chain has TRBV10-2 and TRBJ2-7, with 7 positions matching TRBD1. V lost 6 bases to trimming and J lost 3 bases; unmatched junction nucleotides: 5. The CDR3 runs to 13 residues. In germline, CDR1 is WSHSY, CDR2 SAAADI.

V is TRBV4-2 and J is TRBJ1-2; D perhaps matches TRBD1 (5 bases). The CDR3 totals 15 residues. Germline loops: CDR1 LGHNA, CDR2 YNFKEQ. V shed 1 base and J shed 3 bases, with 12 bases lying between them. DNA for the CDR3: TGTGCCAGCAGCCAAGCAGGTCAGGGAGACTATGGCTACACCTTC. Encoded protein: CASSQAGQGDYGYTF.

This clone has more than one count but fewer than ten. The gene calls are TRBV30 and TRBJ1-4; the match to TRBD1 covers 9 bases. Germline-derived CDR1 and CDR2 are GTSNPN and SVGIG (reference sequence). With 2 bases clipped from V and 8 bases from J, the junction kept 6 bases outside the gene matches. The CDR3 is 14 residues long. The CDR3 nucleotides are TGTGCCTGGAGTAGGGGGACAGGGACCGAAAAACTGTTTTTT. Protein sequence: CAWSRGTGTEKLFF.

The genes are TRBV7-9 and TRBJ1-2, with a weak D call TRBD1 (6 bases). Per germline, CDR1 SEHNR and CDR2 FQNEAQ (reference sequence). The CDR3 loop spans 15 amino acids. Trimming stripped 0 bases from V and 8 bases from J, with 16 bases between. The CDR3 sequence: CASSLAQMGTRGYTF. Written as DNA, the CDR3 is TGTGCCAGCAGCTTAGCGCAAATGGGGACAAGGGGCTACACCTTC.

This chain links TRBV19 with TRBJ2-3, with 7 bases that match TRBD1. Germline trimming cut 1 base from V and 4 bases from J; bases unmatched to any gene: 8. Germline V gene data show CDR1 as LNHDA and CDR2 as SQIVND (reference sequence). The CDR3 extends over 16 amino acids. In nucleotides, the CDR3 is TGTGCCAGTAGTATAGGAAGGAGAGGGGGCTCAGATACGCAGTATTTT. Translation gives CASSIGRRGGSDTQYF.

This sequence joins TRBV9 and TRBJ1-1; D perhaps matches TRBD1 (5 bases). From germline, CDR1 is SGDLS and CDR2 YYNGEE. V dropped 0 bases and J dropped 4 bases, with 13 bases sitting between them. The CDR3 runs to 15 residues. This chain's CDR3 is CASSVATAVGTEAFF. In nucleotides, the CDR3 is TGTGCCAGCAGCGTAGCGACAGCGGTGGGCACTGAAGCTTTCTTT. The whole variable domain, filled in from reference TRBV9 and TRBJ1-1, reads DSGVTQTPKHLITATGQRVTLRCSPRSGDLSVYWYQQSLDQGLQFLIQYYNGEERAKGNILERFSAQQFPDLHSELNLSSLELGDSALYFCASSVATAVGTEAFFGQGTRLTVV.

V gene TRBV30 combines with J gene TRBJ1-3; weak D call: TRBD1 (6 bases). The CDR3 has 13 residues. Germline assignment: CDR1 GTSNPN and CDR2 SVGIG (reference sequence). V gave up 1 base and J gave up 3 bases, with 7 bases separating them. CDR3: CAWSEQGGNTIYF. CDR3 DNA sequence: TGTGCCTGGAGTGAACAGGGTGGAAACACCATATATTTT. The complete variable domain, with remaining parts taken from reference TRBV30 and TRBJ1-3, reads SQTIHQWPATLVQPVGSPLSLECTVEGTSNPNLYWYRQAAGRGLQLLFYSVGIGQISSEVPQNLSASRPQDRQFILSSKKLLLSDSGFYLCAWSEQGGNTIYFGEGSWLTVV.

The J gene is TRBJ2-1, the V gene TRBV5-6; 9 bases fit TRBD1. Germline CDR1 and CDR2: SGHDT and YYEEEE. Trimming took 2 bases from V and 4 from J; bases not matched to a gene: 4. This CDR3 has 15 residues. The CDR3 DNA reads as TGTGCCAGCAGCTTTGGACAGGGGATTTACAATGAGCAGTTCTTC. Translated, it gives CASSFGQGIYNEQFF.